This T cell receptor (beta chain) emerged from a study of T cell responses to AZD1222 COVID-19 vaccine. In regard to this clone: Its antigen is currently unknown.

The assay was immunoSEQ multiplex PCR, and TCRdb's table has in-frame clones only and misses some. This table has approximately 64,000 clones, roughly 84% appearing once. Points from the study as a whole: There were mostly white British donors and more females than males, and clonal diversity was possibly underestimated. At baseline, just a handful of AZD1222 recipients tested seropositive. Per reports, nearly half of all spike-specific TCRs target regions that are unmutated in variants.

There are 14 residues in the CDR3. With 6 bases removed from V and 1 base from J, the gap between germline ends came to 13 bases. The germline V gene has CDR1 SNHLY and CDR2 FYNNEI. The source material was peripheral blood, sampled on day 0 of AZD1222 vaccination. The V gene is TRBV2, the J gene TRBJ2-7, with a possible D match to TRBD1 (5 bases). The receptor's source is an adult in good health. CDR3 nucleotides: TGTGCCAGCAGGATACAGGCGGAGTCCTACGAGCAGTACTTC. Protein: CASRIQAESYEQYF.